This T cell receptor beta chain appears in the sequencing data of a study of CD8 T cells in Susac syndrome. CDR1 is SNHLY and CDR2 is FYNNEI in the germline V gene. The CDR3 has 16 amino acids. The germline V and J ends were trimmed by 2 bases and 4 bases, with 15 bases remaining between them. Reverse transcription of about 0.45 to 1 ug RNA was performed with random hexamers. The CDR3 of TCR beta was amplified by immunoSEQ multiplex PCR across 54 Vbeta and 13 Jbeta. Using its own MiXCR run on the immunoSEQ multiplex PCR reads, TCRdb lists one record per CDR3 protein. The sample yields hundreds of thousands of distinct CDR3 sequences, nearly 97% seen once.

Sequencing was carried out using CD4+ T cells from PBMCs. This rearrangement joins TRBV2 to TRBJ2-1; maybe TRBD2 (6 bases). The receptor was isolated from a human donor with multiple sclerosis. The CDR3 region is CASSEIGSGVYNEQFF. CDR3 nucleotides: TGTGCCAGCAGTGAAATCGGGTCGGGAGTGTACAATGAGCAGTTCTTC.